This TCR beta chain originates from a study of blood T cell repertoires in COVID-19. As for the study in general: Italy, Spain and the United States were the sources of the convalescent and acute COVID-19 samples. The analysed material was cDNA or gDNA that came from T cells, B-cell-depleted T cells, or PBMCs.

This CDR3 region has 13 residues. Looked up from germline, CDR1 is LNHDA and CDR2 is SQIVND (reference sequence). Trimming cost V 8 bases and J 10 bases, with 21 bases left between them. The protocol was immunoSEQ multiplex PCR, while the TCRdb copy is restricted to in-frame clones and leaves out a portion. The sample has tens of thousands of clones, about four fifths seen once; the top ten hold about 24%. Sequencing used peripheral blood. This receptor was obtained from a human donor with acute or convalescent COVID-19. The donor label of this sample is uncertain. The J gene is TRBJ2-7, the V gene TRBV19, with D possibly matching TRBD2 (5 bases). CDR3 nucleotides: TGTGCCAGTTGGGCGGGCAGAGAGAAGAAACAGTACTTC. Protein product: CASWAGREKKQYF.